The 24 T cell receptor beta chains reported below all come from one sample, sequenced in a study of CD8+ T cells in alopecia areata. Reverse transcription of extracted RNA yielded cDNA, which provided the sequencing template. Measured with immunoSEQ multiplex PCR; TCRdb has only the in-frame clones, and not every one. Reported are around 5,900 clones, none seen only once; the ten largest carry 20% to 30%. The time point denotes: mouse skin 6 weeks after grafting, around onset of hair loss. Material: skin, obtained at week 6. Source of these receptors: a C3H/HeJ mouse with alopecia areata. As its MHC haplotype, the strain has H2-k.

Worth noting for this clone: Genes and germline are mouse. CDR3 DNA, as far as it was read: TGTGCCAGCGGTGACCCGACTGGGGGTAAAGAC. It yields the protein CASGDPTGGKD. The full CDR3 protein is CASGDPTGGKDTQYF. The chain links TRBV13-2 to TRBJ2-5; 9 bases are shared with TRBD2. The CDR3 end lies 4 residues beyond the end of the read and is filled in from the germline J gene. CDR1 and CDR2 (germline): NNHNN, SYGAGS (reference sequence). CDR3 length equals 15 residues.

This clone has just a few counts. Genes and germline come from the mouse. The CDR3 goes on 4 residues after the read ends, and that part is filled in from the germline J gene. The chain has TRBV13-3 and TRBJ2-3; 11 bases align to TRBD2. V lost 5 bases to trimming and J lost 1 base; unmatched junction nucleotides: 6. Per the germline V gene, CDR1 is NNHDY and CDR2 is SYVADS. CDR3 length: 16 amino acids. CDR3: CASRKLGGRRAETLYF. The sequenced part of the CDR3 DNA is TGTGCCAGCAGGAAACTGGGGGGGCGCCGTGCAGAA.

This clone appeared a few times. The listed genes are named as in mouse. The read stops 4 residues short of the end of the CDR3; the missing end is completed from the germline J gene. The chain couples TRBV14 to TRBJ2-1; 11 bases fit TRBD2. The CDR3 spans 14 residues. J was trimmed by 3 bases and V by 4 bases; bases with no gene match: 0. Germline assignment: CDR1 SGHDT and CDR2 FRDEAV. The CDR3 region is CASSDWGGYAEQFF. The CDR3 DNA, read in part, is TGTGCCAGCAGTGACTGGGGGGGCTATGCT.

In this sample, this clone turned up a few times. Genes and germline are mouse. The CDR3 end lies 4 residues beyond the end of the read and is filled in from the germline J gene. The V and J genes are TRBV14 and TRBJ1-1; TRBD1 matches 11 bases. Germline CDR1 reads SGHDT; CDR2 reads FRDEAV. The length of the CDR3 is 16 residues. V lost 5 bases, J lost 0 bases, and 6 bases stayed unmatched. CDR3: CASSFRDRGSNTEVFF. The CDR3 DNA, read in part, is TGTGCCAGCAGCTTCCGGGACAGGGGGTCAAACACA.

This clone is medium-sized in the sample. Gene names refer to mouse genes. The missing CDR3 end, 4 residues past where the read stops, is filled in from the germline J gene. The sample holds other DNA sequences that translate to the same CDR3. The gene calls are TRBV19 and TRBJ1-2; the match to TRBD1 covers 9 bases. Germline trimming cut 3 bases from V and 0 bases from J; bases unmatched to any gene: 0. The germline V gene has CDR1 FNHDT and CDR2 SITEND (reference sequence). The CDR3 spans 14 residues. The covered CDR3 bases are TGTGCCAGCAGTAGGGACAGGGCAAACTCC. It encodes CASSRDRANS. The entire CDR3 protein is CASSRDRANSDYTF. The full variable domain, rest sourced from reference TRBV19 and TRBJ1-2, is GGIITQTPKFLIGQEGQKLTLKCQQNFNHDTMYWYRQDSGKGLRLIYYSITENDLQKGDLSEGYDASREKKSSFSLTVTSAQKNEMAVFLCASSRDRANSDYTFGSGTRLLVI.

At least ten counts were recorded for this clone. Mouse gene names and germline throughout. CDR3 in amino acids: CASSDPGLGYEQYF. The sequenced CDR3 bases are TGTGCCAGCAGTGATCCGGGACTGGGTTAT. This chain links TRBV13-3 with TRBJ2-7, with 9 bases fitting TRBD2. The read finishes 4 residues shy of the CDR3 end, and the germline J gene is used to complete it. Germline V gene data show CDR1 as NNHDY and CDR2 as SYVADS. The CDR3 consists of 14 residues.

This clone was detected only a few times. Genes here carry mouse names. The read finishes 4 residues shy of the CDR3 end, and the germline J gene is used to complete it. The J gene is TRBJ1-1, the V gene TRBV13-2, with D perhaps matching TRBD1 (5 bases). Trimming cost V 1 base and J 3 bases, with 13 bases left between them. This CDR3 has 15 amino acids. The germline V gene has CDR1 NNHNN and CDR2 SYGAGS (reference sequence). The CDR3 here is CASGDWWLGDTEVFF. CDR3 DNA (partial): TGTGCCAGCGGTGATTGGTGGTTAGGGGACACA.

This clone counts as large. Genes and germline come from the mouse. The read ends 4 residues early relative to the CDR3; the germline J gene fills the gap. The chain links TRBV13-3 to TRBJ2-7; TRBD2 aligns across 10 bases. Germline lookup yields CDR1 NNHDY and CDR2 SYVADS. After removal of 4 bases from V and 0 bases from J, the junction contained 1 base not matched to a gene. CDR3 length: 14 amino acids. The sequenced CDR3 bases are TGTGCCAGCAGTCGACTGGGGGGCTCCTAT. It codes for CASSRLGGSY. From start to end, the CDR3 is CASSRLGGSYEQYF.

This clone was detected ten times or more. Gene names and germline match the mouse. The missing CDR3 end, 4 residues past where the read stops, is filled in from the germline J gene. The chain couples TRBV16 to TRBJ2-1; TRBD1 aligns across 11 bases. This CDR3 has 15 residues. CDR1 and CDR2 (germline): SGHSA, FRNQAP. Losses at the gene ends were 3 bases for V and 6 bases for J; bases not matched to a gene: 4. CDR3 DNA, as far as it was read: TGTGCAAGCAGCTTTCGGACAGGGGGCCTTGCT. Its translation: CASSFRTGGLA. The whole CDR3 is CASSFRTGGLAEQFF.

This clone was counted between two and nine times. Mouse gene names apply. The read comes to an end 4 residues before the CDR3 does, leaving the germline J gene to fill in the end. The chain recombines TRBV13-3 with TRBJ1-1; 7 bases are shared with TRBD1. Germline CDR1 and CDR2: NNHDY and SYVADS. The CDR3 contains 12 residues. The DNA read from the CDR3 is TGTGCCAGCGGTGCCAGGGGGAAA. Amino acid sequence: CASGARGK. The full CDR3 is CASGARGKEVFF.

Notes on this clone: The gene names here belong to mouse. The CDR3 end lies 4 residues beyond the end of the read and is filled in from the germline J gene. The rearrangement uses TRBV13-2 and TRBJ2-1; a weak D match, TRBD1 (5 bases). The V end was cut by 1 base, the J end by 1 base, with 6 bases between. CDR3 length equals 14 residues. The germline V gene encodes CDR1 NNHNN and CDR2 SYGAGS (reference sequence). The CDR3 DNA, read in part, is TGTGCCAGCGGTGATCCAGGGAACTATGCT. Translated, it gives CASGDPGNYA. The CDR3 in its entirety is CASGDPGNYAEQFF.

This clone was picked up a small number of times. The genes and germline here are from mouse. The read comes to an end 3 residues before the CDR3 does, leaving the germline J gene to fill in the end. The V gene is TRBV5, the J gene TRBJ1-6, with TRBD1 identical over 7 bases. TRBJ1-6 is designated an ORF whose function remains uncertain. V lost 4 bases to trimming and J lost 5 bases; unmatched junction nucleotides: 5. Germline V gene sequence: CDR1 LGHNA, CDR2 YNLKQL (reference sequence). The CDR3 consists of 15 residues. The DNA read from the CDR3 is TGTGCCAGCAGCCCAACAGGGGTGGATAATTCGCCC. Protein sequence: CASSPTGVDNSP. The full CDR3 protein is CASSPTGVDNSPLYF.

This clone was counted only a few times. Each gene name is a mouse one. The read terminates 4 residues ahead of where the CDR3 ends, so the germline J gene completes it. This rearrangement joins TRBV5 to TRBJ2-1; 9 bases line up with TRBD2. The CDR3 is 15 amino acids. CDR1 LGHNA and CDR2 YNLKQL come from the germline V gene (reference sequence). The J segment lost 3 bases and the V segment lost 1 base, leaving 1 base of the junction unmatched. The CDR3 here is CASSQGTGAYAEQFF. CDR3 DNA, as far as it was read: TGTGCCAGCAGCCAAGGGACTGGGGCCTATGCT.

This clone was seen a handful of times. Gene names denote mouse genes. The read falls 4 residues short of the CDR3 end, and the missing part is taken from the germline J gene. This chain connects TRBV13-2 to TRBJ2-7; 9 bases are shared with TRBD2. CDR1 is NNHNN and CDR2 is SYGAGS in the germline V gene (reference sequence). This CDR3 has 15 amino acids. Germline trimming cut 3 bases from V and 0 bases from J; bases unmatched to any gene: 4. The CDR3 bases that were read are TGTGCCAGCGGTGTCACTGGGGGGAGCTCCTAT. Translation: CASGVTGGSSY. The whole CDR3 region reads CASGVTGGSSYEQYF.

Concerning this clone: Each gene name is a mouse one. The CDR3 here is CASSQVGGGAETLYF. The CDR3 DNA, read in part, is TGTGCCAGCAGCCAAGTTGGGGGGGGTGCAGAA. The chain recombines TRBV5 with TRBJ2-3, with 8 bases identical to TRBD2. The CDR3 end falls 4 residues outside the read, so it is completed with the germline J gene. Unmatched junction bases numbered 1, after V lost 1 base and J lost 1 base. CDR1 LGHNA and CDR2 YNLKQL come from the germline V gene (reference sequence). The CDR3 totals 15 residues.

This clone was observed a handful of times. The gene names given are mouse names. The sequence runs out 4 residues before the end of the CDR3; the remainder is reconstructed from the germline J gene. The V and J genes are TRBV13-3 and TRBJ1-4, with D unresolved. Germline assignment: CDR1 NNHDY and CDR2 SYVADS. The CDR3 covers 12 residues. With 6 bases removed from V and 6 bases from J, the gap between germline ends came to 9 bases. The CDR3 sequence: CASTGRDERLFF. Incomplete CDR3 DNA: TGTGCCAGCACTGGCCGGGACGAA.

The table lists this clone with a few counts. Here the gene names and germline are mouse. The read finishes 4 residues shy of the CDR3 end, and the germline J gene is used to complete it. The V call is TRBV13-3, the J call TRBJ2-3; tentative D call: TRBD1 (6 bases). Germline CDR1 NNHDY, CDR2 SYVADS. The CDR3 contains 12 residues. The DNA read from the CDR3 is TGTGCCAGCAGGGTGACAGGAGAA. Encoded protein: CASRVTGE. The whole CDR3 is CASRVTGETLYF.

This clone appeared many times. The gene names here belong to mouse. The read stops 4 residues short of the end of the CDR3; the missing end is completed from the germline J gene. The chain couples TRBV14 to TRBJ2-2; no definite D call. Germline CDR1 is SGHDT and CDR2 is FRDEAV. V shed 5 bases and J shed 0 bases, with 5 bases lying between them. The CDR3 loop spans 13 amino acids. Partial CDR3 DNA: TGTGCCAGCAGCCCAGCAAACACCGGG. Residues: CASSPANTG. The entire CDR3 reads CASSPANTGQLYF.

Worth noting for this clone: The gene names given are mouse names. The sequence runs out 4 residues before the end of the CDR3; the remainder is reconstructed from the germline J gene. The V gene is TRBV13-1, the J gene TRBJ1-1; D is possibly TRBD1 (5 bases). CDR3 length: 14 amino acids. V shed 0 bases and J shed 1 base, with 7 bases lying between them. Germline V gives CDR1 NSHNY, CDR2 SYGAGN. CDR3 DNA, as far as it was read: TGTGCCAGCAGTGATGCAGGGAAAAACACA. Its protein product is CASSDAGKNT. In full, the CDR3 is CASSDAGKNTEVFF.

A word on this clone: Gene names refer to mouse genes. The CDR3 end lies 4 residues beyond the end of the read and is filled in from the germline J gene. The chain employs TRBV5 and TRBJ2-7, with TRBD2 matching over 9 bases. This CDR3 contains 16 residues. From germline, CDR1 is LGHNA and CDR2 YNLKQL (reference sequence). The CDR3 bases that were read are TGTGCCAGCAGCCAAGAAATGGGGGGGCGGGCTTAT. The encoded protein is CASSQEMGGRAY. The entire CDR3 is CASSQEMGGRAYEQYF.

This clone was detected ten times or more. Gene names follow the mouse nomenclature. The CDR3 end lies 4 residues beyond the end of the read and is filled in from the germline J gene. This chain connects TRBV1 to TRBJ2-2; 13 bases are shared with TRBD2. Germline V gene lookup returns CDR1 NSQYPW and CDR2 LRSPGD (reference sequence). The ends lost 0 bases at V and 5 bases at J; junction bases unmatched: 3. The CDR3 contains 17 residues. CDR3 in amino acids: CTCSADRTGGATGQLYF. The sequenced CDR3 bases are TGCACCTGCAGTGCAGATCGGACTGGGGGGGCGACCGGG.

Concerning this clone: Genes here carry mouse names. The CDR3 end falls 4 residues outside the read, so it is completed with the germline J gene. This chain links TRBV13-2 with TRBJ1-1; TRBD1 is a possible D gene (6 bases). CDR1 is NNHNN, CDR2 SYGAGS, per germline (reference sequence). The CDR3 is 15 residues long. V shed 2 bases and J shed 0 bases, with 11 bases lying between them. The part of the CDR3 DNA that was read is TGTGCCAGCGGTGAGCCGGGACAATCAAACACA. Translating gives CASGEPGQSNT. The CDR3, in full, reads CASGEPGQSNTEVFF.

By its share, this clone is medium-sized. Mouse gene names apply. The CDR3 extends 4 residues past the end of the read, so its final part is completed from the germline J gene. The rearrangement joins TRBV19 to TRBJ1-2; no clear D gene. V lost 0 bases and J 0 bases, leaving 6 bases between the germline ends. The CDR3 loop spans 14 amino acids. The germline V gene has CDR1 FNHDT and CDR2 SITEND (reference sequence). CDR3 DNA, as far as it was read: TGTGCCAGCAGTATAGGTACAGCAAACTCC. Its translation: CASSIGTANS. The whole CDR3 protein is CASSIGTANSDYTF.

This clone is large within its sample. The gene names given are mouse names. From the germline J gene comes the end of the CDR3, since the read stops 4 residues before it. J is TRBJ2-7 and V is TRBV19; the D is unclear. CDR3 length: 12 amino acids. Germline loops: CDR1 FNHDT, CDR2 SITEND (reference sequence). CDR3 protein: CASSIDIYEQYF. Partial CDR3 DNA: TGTGCCAGCAGTATAGACATTTAT.